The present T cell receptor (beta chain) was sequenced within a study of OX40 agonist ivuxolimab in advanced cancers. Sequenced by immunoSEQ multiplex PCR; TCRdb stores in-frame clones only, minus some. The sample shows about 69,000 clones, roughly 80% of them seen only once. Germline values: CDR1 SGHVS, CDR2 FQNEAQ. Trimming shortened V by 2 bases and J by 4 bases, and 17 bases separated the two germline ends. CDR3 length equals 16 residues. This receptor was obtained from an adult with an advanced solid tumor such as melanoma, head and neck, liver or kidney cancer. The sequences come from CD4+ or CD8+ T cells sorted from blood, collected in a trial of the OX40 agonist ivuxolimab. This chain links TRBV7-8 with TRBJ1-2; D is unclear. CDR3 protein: CASSLNPLSYGYGYTF. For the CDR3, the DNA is TGTGCCAGCAGCTTAAACCCTTTAAGCTACGGCTATGGCTACACCTTC.